This T cell receptor (beta chain) is drawn from a study of T-cell reconstitution after alpha-beta-depleted transplantation in children (dated by TCRdb to 2016 to 2017). With regard to the full study: The study quantitatively tracked T-cell immune reconstitution after TCRalphabeta/CD19-depleted allogeneic hematopoietic cell transplantation in children using TCR repertoire profiling. The paper as a whole reports these results and caveats: Apparently early alphabetaT-cell count recovery about two months after transplant reportedly relied on only several hundred rapidly expanded clones derived from non-depleted graft cells. Over the following months the frequencies of hyperexpanded clones went down, and after one year T-cell counts and TCRbeta diversity were mostly credited to newly produced T cells. In some patients, the high TCRbeta diversity seen at day 60 was put down to recipient T cells and intrathymic progenitors that had survived conditioning.

Ten or more counts support this clonotype. Its recognized antigen is unknown. Base qualities are not recorded, but no much larger clone differs from it by a single base. Taken with the paper, the label for treatment or condition translates to: allogeneic hematopoietic cell transplantation with graft depleted of TCRalphabeta T cells and CD19 B cells. TCRalphabeta/CD19-depleted allogeneic hematopoietic cell grafts were given to the transplant recipients, all of whom were children. Reading from cysteine to phenylalanine, the CDR3 counts 15 amino acids. The retained sequence is limited to the CDR3, 45 bases, with the frame set at the first base. The germline V gene (reference sequence) yields DFQATT for CDR1 and SNEGSKA for CDR2. V and J lose 0 bases and 4 bases, and a span of 15 bases separates them. The library relied on PCR. Sequencing instrument: Illumina HiSeq 2500. To normalize quantification of the TCRbeta repertoire, the TCR libraries were built with molecular barcoding that relied on unique molecular identifiers. Using fastp at Q25 and MiXCR, TCRdb reprocessed the public reads and kept productive beta chains. Rows are combined by CDR3 protein, so each entry shows the most common genes and DNA. This sample gives 550,000 to 800,000 distinct CDR3 sequences in total; around 13% of them show up just once. The top ten hold about 0.77% of the sample.

The chain is assembled from TRBV20-1 and TRBJ1-1, with TRBD1 perhaps the D gene, on 6 matching bases. This sequence originates from a girl aged 2 to 10 with congenital amegakaryocytic thrombocytopenia, due to receive a stem cell transplant. The starting material was PBMCs, obtained before TCRalphabeta/CD19-depleted stem cell transplant. The CDR3 in this case is CSARDGDKGGTEAFF. DNA sequence: TGCAGTGCTAGAGATGGGGACAAAGGTGGCACTGAAGCTTTCTTT.